This T cell receptor (beta chain) came from a study of monozygotic twins with inflammatory bowel disease. General study findings and limits: Distinguishing T cell subtypes was not possible.

TCRdb reanalyzed the 5' RACE reads, giving one entry per CDR3 protein sequence and no DNA. The data include 420,000 or so distinct CDR3 sequences; the top ten clones carry approximately 2.3%. Worth noting for this clonotype: Its antigen is unidentified.

Germline CDR1 is LGHDT and CDR2 is YNNKEL (reference sequence). CDR3 length equals 12 residues. This clonotype was obtained from a human donor with ulcerative colitis or Crohn's disease, or a healthy co-twin of an affected twin (not recorded which). What was sequenced was blood. The V gene is TRBV3-1, the J gene TRBJ1-1; checking the TCRdb D call of TRBD1 is not possible without DNA. CDR3 amino acids: CASSQGGDSAFF. The full variable domain, completed using reference TRBV3-1 and TRBJ1-1, is DTAVSQTPKYLVTQMGNDKSIKCEQNLGHDTMYWYKQDSKKFLKIMFSYNNKELIINETVPNRFSPKSPDKAHLNLHINSLELGDSAVYFCASSQGGDSAFFGQGTRLTVV.